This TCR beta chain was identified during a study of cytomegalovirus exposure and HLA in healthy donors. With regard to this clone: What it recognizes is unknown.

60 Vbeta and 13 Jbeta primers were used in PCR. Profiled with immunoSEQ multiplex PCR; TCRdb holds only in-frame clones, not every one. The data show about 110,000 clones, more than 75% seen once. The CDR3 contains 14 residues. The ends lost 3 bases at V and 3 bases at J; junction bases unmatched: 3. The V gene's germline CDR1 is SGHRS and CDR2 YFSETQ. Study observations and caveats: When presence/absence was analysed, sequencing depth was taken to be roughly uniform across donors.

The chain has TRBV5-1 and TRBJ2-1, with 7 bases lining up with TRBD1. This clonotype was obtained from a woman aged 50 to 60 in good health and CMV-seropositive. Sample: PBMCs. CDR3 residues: CASSWGTDYNEQFF. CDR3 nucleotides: TGCGCCAGCAGCTGGGGGACAGACTACAATGAGCAGTTCTTC.